This T cell receptor (beta chain) was observed in a study of molecular identifiers for immune sequencing clone quantification. V lost 0 bases to trimming and J lost 0 bases, with 12 bases between them. Germline V gives CDR1 LNHNV, CDR2 YYDKDF (reference sequence). The CDR3 totals 16 residues. TCRdb redid the calling of the PCR reads with MiXCR, one entry per CDR3 protein. The sample contains about half a million distinct CDR3 sequences, roughly 24% of which appear only once. This chain links TRBV15 with TRBJ2-7, with a tentative D call TRBD1 (6 bases). The sequenced material came from naive CD8+ T cells from blood, with Jurkat cell RNA spiked in. Described subset: FACS-sorted CD8+CD4-CCR7+CD45RA+ naive T cells. This sequence originates from a human donor in good health. Some libraries in this study had Jurkat cell RNA spiked in. CDR3 in amino acids: CATSRDTGPSSYEQYF. CDR3 coding DNA: TGTGCCACCAGCAGAGACACAGGGCCGAGCTCCTACGAGCAGTACTTC.